This TCR beta chain was sequenced in a study of cytomegalovirus exposure and HLA in healthy donors. This clone was picked up one time. What it recognizes is unknown. Germline V gene sequence: CDR1 MNHEY, CDR2 SVGAGI. This CDR3 spans 14 amino acids. Deletions cut 7 bases from V and 2 bases from J, with 13 bases between. The study, taken as a whole, reports: The study put some 160 TCR beta chains on its list as cytomegalovirus-associated.

The protocol was immunoSEQ multiplex PCR, while the TCRdb copy is restricted to in-frame clones and leaves out a portion. This repertoire shows roughly 150,000 clones, about 94% found once; its top ten account for 1.5% to 2%. The sequence derives from a man younger than 35 in good health and CMV-seropositive. Sequenced input: PBMCs. The chain recombines TRBV6-5 with TRBJ2-3; D is uncertain. CDR3 protein: CASTAKEATDTQYF. CDR3 sequence (DNA): TGTGCCAGCACGGCGAAAGAGGCCACAGATACGCAGTATTTT.